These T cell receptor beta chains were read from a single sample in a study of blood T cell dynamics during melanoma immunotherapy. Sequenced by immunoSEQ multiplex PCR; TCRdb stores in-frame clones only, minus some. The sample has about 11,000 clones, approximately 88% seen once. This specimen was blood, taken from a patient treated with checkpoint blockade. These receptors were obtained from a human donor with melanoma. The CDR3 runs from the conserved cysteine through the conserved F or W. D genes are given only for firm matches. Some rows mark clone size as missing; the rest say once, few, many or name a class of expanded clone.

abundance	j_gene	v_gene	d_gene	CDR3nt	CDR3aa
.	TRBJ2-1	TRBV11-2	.	TGTGCCAGCAGCTTAATCGGACGTCGGGATGAGCAGTTCTTC	CASSLIGRRDEQFF
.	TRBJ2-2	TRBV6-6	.	TGTGCCAGCAGGGTTGATCCCGGGGAGCTGTTTTTT	CASRVDPGELFF
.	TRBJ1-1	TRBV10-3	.	TGTGCCATCAGTGGCTCGGAGCCAGTCGACTCTGAAGCTTTCTTT	CAISGSEPVDSEAFF
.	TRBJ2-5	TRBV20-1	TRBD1	TGCAGTGCCAAACTTGACAGGGGGCGACACTTC	CSAKLDRGRHF
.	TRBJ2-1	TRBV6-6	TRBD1	TGTGCCAGCAGCTCCGGGACAGGGGGTAAGGATGAGCAGTTCTTC	CASSSGTGGKDEQFF
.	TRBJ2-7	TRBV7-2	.	TGTGCCAGCAGCTTATTCGGTCGGGCCTACGAGCAGTACTTC	CASSLFGRAYEQYF
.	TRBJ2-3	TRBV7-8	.	TGTGCCAGCAGCTTAATGGAGACAGATACGCAGTATTTT	CASSLMETDTQYF
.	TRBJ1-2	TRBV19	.	TGTGCCAGTAGTGCCGCCGGGACGAACTATGGCTACACCTTC	CASSAAGTNYGYTF
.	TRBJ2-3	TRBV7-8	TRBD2	TGTGCCAGCAGCTTAGGACTAGCGGGGGGCTCAAGCACAGATACGCAGTATTTT	CASSLGLAGGSSTDTQYF
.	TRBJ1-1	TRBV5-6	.	TGTGCCAGCAGCATCCCGGGACGGCCGAACACTGAAGCTTTCTTT	CASSIPGRPNTEAFF
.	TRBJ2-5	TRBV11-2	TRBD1	TGTGCCAGCAGCTTAGATCCCCTTCGGACAGGGGGCGGTAAGACCCAGTACTTC	CASSLDPLRTGGGKTQYF
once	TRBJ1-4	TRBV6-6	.	TGTGCCAGCAGTCCCCTTGTGGTGGGAAATGAAAAACTGTTTTTT	CASSPLVVGNEKLFF
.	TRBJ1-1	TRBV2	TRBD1	TGTGCCAGCAGTATTCAAGGGACAGAGAACACTGAAGCTTTCTTT	CASSIQGTENTEAFF
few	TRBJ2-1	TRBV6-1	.	TGTGCCAGCAGTGAACGGGCAGGGGACTACAATGAGCAGTTCTTC	CASSERAGDYNEQFF
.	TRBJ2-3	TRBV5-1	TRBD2	TGCGCCAGCAGAACAAGCGGGGAGGCCGCAGATACGCAGTATTTT	CASRTSGEAADTQYF
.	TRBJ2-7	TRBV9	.	TGTGCCAGCAGCGAGGGGACGGCTCCAAAGCAGTACTTC	CASSEGTAPKQYF
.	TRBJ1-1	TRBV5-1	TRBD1	TGCGCCAGCAGCTATTTCGGGACAGGGGGCAACACTGAAGCTTTCTTT	CASSYFGTGGNTEAFF
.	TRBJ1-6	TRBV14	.	TGTGCCAGCAGCCAAGATCCTGGCAGCTATAATTCACCCCTCCACTTT	CASSQDPGSYNSPLHF
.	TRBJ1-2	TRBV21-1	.	TGTGCCAGCAGCAAAAGGGACAGGGGGCGAACTCCTTATGGCTACACCTTC	CASSKRDRGRTPYGYTF
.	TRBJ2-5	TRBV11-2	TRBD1	TGTGCCAGCAGCTTAGGGGGACAGGGCTCTTCTTCGGAGACCCAGTACTTC	CASSLGGQGSSSETQYF
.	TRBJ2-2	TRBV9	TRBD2	TGTGCCAGCAGCTCGGCGGGGGGGTACACCGGGGAGCTGTTTTTT	CASSSAGGYTGELFF
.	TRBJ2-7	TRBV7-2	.	TGTGCCAGCAGCTCGAACCGGGGCCCCTACGAGCAGTACTTC	CASSSNRGPYEQYF
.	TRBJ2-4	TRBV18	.	TGTGCCAGCTCACCCTCATTAGCCAAAAACATTCAGTACTTC	CASSPSLAKNIQYF
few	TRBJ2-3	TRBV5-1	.	TGCGCCAGCAGCTTGGTTATGGGGTCTAGCACAGATACGCAGTATTTT	CASSLVMGSSTDTQYF
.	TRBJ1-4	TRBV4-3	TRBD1	TGCGCCAGCAGCCAAGATAGTTACAGGGGGCGTGAAAAACTGTTTTTT	CASSQDSYRGREKLFF
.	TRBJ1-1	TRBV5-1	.	TGCGCCAGCAGCTTGGCAGGGAACACTGAAGCTTTCTTT	CASSLAGNTEAFF
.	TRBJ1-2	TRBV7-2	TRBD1	TGTGCCAGCCACAGACAGGGGGAAGGAGGCTACACCTTC	CASHRQGEGGYTF
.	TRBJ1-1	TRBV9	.	TGTGCCAGCAGCGTAGTTTCGGGCCTTGGGACTGAAGCTTTCTTT	CASSVVSGLGTEAFF
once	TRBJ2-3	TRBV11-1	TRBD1	TGTGCCAGCAGCTTAGGGACACAGGGGGCAGGCACAGATACGCAGTATTTT	CASSLGTQGAGTDTQYF
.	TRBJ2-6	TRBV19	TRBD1	TGTGCCAGTAGTTACGGGGACAGTAGCTCTGGGGCCAACGTCCTGACTTTC	CASSYGDSSSGANVLTF
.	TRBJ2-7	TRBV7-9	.	TGTGCCAGCAGCTTAGTAGAGGAGACCTACGAGCAGTACTTC	CASSLVEETYEQYF
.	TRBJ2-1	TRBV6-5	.	TGTGCCAGCAGCCGGGACTCTTACAATGAGCAGTTCTTC	CASSRDSYNEQFF
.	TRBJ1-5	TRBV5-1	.	TGCGCCAGCAGGGAGGGACTTTCCAAGGATCAGCCCCAGCATTTT	CASREGLSKDQPQHF
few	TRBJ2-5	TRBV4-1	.	TGCGCCAGCAGCGTACAAGAGCAGGGCGAGACCCAGTACTTC	CASSVQEQGETQYF
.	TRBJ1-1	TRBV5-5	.	TGTGCCAGCAGCTTGGCCGGAGATCGGGTTGAAGCTTTCTTT	CASSLAGDRVEAFF